The present T cell receptor (beta chain) was sequenced within a study of blood T cell repertoires in COVID-19. For the study at large: The samples span acute and convalescent COVID-19 from the United States, Italy and Spain. The analysed material was cDNA or gDNA that came from T cells, B-cell-depleted T cells, or PBMCs.

In the authors' methods: For nucleated cells, counts were estimated from reference gene primer amplification. The table came from immunoSEQ multiplex PCR; TCRdb's copy has only in-frame clones and leaves some out. V and J calls and clone size come straight from that table; D and trimming were deduced from the DNA. The sample includes roughly 80,000 clones, over 75% of them seen just once. The germline gives CDR1 MNHEY, CDR2 SVGAGI. The CDR3 has 14 amino acids. Unmatched junction bases numbered 4, after V lost 6 bases and J lost 3 bases. Sequenced input: peripheral blood. This TCR came from a human donor in a cohort sampled during active COVID-19. This chain uses TRBV6-5 with TRBJ2-7, with 11 bases fitting TRBD2. The CDR3 DNA follows: TGTGCCAGCAGCGGGACTAGCGGAGGCTACGAGCAGTACTTC. This translates into CASSGTSGGYEQYF.